Below, one TCR beta chain is given with its context. The target antigen is unknown. This record comes from a study of T cell responses to AZD1222 COVID-19 vaccine. Background on the study: Second-dose timings of about 4 or about 12 weeks were pooled. Study-level findings and limits: Two AZD1222 doses significantly raised spike-specific TCR breadth and depth over controls. Baseline serostatus was positive in only a handful of AZD1222 recipients.

The CDR3 runs 15 residues. V lost 0 bases to trimming and J lost 6 bases; unmatched junction nucleotides: 1. CDR1 and CDR2 (germline): SGHRS, YFSETQ. Libraries were prepared by immunoSEQ multiplex PCR; TCRdb keeps only in-frame clonotypes and omits some of them. The sample contains about 110,000 clones, roughly nine tenths of which appear only once. This rearrangement joins TRBV5-1 to TRBJ2-2, with 11 positions matching TRBD2. This clonotype was obtained from an adult in good health. Sample: peripheral blood, taken on day 0 of AZD1222 vaccination. Written as DNA, the CDR3 is TGCGCCAGCAGCTTGGCTAGCGGGGGGTCCGGGGAGCTGTTTTTT. Translation gives CASSLASGGSGELFF.